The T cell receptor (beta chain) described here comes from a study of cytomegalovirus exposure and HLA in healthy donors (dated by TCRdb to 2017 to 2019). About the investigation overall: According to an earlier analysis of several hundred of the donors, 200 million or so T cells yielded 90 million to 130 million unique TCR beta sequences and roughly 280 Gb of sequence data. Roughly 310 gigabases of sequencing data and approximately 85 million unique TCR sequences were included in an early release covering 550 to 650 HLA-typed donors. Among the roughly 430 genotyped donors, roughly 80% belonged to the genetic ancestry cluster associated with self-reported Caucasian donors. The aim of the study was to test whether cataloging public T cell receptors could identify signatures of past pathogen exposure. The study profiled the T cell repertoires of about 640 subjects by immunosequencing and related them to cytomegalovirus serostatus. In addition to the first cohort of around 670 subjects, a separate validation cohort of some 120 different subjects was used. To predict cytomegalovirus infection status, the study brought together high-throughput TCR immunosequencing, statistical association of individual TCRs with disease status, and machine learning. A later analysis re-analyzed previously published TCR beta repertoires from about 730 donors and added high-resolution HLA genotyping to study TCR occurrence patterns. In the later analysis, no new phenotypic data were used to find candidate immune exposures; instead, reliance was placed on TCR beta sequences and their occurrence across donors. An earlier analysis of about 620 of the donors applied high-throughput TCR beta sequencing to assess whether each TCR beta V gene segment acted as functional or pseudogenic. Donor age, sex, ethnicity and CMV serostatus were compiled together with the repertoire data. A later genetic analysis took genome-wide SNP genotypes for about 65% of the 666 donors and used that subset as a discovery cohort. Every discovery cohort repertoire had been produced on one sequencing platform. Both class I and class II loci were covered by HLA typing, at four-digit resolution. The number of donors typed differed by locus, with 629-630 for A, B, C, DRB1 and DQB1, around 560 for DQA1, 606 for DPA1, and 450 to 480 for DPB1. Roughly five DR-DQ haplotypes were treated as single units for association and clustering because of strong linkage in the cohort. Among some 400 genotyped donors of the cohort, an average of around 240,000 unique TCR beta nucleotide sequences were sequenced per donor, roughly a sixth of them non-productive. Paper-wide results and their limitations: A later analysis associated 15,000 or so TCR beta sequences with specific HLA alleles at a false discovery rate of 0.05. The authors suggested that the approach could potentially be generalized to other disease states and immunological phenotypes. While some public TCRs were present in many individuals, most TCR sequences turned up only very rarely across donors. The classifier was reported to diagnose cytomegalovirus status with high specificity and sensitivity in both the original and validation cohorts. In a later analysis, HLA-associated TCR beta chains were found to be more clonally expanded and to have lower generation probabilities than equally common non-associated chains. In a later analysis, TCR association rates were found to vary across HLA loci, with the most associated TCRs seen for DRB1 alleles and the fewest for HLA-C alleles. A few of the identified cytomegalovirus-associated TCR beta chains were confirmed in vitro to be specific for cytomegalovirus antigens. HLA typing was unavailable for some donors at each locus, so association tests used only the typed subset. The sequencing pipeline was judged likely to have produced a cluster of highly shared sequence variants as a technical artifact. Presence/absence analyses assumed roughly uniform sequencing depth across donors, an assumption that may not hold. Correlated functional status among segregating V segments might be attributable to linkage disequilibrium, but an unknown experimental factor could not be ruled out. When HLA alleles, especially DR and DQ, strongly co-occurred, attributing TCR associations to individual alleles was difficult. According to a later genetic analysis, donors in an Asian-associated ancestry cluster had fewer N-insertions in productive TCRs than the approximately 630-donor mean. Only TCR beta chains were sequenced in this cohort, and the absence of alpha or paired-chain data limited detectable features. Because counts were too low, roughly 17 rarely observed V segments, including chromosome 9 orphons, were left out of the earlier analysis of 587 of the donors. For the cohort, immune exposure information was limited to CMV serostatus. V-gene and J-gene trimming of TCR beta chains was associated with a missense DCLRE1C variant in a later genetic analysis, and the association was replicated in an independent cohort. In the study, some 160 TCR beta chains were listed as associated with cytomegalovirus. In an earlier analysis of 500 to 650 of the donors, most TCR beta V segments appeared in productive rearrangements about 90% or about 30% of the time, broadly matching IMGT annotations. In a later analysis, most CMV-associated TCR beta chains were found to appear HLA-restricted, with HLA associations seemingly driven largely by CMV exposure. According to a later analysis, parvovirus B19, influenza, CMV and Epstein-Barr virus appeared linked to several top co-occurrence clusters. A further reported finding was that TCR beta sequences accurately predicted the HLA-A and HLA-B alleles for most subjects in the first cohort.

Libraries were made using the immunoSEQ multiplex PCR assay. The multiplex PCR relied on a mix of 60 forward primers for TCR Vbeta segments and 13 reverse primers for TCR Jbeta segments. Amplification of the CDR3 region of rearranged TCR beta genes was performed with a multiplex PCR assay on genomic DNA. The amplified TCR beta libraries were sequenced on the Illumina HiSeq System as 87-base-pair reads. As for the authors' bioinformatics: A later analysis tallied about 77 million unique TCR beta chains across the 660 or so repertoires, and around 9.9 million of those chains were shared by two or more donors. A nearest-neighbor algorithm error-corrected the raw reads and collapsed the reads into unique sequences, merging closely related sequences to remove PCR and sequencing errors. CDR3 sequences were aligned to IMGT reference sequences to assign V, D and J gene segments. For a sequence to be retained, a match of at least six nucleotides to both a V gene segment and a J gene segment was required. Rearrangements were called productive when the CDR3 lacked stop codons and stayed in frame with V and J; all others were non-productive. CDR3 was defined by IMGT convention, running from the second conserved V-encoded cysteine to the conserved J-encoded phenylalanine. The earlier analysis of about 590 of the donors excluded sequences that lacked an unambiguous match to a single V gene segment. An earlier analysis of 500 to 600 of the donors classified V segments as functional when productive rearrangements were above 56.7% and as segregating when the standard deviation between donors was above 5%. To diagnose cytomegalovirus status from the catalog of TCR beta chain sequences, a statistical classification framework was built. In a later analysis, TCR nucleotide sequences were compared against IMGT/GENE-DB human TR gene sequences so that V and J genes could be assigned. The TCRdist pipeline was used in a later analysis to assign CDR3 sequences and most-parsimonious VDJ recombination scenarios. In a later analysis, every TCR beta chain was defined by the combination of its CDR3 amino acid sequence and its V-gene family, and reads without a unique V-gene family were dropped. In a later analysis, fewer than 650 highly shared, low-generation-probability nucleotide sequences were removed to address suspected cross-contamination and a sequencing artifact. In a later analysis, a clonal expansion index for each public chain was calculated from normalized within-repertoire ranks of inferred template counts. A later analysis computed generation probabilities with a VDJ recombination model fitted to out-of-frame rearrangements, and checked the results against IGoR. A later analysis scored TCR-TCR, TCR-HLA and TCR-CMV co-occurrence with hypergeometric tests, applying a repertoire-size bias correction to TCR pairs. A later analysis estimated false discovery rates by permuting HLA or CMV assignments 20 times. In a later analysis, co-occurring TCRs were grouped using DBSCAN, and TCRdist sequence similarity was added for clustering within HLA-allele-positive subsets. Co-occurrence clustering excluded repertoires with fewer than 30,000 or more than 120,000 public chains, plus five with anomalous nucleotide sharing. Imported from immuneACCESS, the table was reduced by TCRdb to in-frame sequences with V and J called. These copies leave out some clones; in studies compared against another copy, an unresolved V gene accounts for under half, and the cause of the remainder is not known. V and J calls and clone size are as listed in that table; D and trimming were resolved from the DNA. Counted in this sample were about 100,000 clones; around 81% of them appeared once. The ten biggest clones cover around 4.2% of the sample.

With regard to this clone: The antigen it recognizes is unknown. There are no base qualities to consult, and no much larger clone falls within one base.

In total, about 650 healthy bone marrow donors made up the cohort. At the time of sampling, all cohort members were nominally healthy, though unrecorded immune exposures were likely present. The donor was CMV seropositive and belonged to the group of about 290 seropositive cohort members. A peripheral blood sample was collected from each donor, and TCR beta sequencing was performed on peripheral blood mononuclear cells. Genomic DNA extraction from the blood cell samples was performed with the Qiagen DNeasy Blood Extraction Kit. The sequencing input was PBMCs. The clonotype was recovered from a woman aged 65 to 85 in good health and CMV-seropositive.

The sequence in DNA is TGTGCCAGCTCAACGACCCGGGGTGGAGAGACCCAGTACTTC. Translation gives CASSTTRGGETQYF. The chain is assembled from TRBV7-2 and TRBJ2-5; TRBD2 could be the D gene, as 5 bases match. Including the terminal cysteine and phenylalanine, the CDR3 comprises 14 residues. Kept here is only the CDR3 DNA, which spans 42 bases and is read in frame from base 1. V is cut by 8 bases and J by 4 bases, and the space between the germline ends is 17 bases. The germline V gene specifies SGHTA as CDR1 and FQGNSA as CDR2.